This T cell receptor (beta chain) was observed in a study of blood T cell repertoires in COVID-19. The study recruited people aged about 18 to 90 years across approximately 23 US areas. Source study methods: Cell counts per sample came from amplifying reference gene primers. Profiled with immunoSEQ multiplex PCR; TCRdb holds only in-frame clones, not every one. V, J and clone size reflect that table, while D and trimming were determined from the DNA. The sample lists over 300,000 clones; more than 75% were seen once. The V gene lost 4 bases and the J gene lost 6 bases, with 9 bases spanning the gap. The CDR3 loop spans 12 amino acids. CDR1 is KGHDR and CDR2 is SFDVKD in the germline V gene.

The sequencing sample was made of PBMCs or T cells enriched from blood (not recorded which). This clonotype was sampled from a woman aged 25 to 39 with acute COVID-19. The genes are TRBV24-1 and TRBJ2-7; D is ambiguous. In nucleotides, the CDR3 is TGTGCCACCAGTGAGGGCTTTTCCGAGCAGTACTTC. Translation gives CATSEGFSEQYF.